This is a list of T cell receptor beta chains from one sample in a study of cytomegalovirus exposure and HLA in healthy donors. TCRdb's table, derived via immunoSEQ multiplex PCR, lists solely in-frame clones and lacks some. The sample gives hundreds of thousands of clones, 60% to 80% of which show up once; less than 2% is in the top ten. What was sequenced was PBMCs. The receptors were gathered from a male donor in good health and CMV-seronegative. Each CDR3 is given with its conserved first and last residue. A D gene is named only where the DNA matches it firmly. Some rows mark clone size as missing; the rest say once, few, many or name a class of expanded clone.

abundance	v_gene	d_gene	j_gene	CDR3nt	CDR3aa
NA	TRBV7-2	TRBD2	TRBJ2-7	TGTGCCAGCAGACCCTTCCCTAGCGGGAGGTTCCCCTACGAGCAGTACTTC	CASRPFPSGRFPYEQYF
few	TRBV4-2	NA	TRBJ1-3	TGTGCCAGCAGCCAAGATCCCGACGGGATAATCTCTGGAAACACCATATATTTT	CASSQDPDGIISGNTIYF
NA	TRBV20-1	NA	TRBJ2-3	TGCAGTGCTAGTACCGGGGATACGCAGTATTTT	CSASTGDTQYF
NA	TRBV5-6	TRBD1	TRBJ1-1	TGTGCCAGCAGCTTGGGATTGGACAGGGCCGATGAAGCTTTCTTT	CASSLGLDRADEAFF
NA	TRBV11-2	NA	TRBJ2-7	TGTGCCAGCAGCTTCGGACTCTCCTACGAGCAGTACTTC	CASSFGLSYEQYF
few	TRBV6-6	TRBD1	TRBJ2-7	TGTGCCAGCAGTACTACAGGGACAGGGGGCTTCTACGAGCAGTACTTC	CASSTTGTGGFYEQYF
NA	TRBV18	TRBD2	TRBJ2-1	TGTGCCAGCTCACGCGGACTAGCGGGAGCCCGGGAGTTCTTC	CASSRGLAGAREFF
once	TRBV19	NA	TRBJ1-1	TGTGCCAGTAGTATAGAGGGACAGAACACTGAAGCTTTCTTT	CASSIEGQNTEAFF
NA	TRBV7-3	TRBD1	TRBJ1-1	TGTGCCAGCAGCTTAGCAGGGGGCGAAGTCGGAGCTTTCTTT	CASSLAGGEVGAFF
once	TRBV18	NA	TRBJ2-1	TGTGCCAGCTCAGGGGGGTCTGATTTAAGGGTCTACGACACGGGGAATGAGCAGTTCTTC	CASSGGSDLRVYDTGNEQFF
NA	TRBV10-2	TRBD1	TRBJ1-2	TGCGCCAGCAGTGAGTCAGGGGACAGGGTTGGCTACACCTTC	CASSESGDRVGYTF
NA	TRBV28	TRBD1	TRBJ2-5	TGTGCCAGTCAGCCCCCCGGGACAGGATCTCAGGCCCAGTACTTC	CASQPPGTGSQAQYF
few	TRBV7-2	NA	TRBJ1-3	TGTGCCAGCAGCTTTAGTACACAGGTCTCTGGAAACACCATATATTTT	CASSFSTQVSGNTIYF
NA	TRBV30	NA	TRBJ2-3	TGTGCCTGGAGTGTAATCGGGGATACGCAGTATTTT	CAWSVIGDTQYF
NA	TRBV28	NA	TRBJ1-5	TGTGCCAGCATTACAGGGCACAATCAGCCCCAGCATTTT	CASITGHNQPQHF
NA	TRBV6-5	NA	TRBJ1-2	TGTGCCAGCAGCCCATCCGGACAGTTTTATGGCTACACCTTC	CASSPSGQFYGYTF
NA	TRBV13	NA	TRBJ1-1	TGTGCCAGCAGCTTCCCCTTGAACACTGAAGCTTTCTTT	CASSFPLNTEAFF
NA	TRBV28	NA	TRBJ1-2	TGTGCCAGCAGTTTGGCGGAGGACTATGGCTACACCTTC	CASSLAEDYGYTF
NA	TRBV9	NA	TRBJ1-5	TGTGCCAGCAGTAAGCGGGAGAATCAGCCCCAGCATTTT	CASSKRENQPQHF
NA	TRBV9	TRBD2	TRBJ2-3	TGTGCCAGCAGCATAACTAGCGGGGGGGCAGATACGCAGTATTTT	CASSITSGGADTQYF
once	TRBV9	TRBD2	TRBJ2-7	TGTGCCAGCAGCCCGCTCTCTAGCGGGAGGGCCCACGAGCAGTACTTC	CASSPLSSGRAHEQYF
NA	TRBV27	NA	TRBJ1-1	TGTGCCAGCAGTTTCTCCCTCGGCGGGGGGCGGAACACTGAAGCTTTCTTT	CASSFSLGGGRNTEAFF
NA	TRBV10-3	TRBD2	TRBJ2-7	TGTGCCATCAGTGAGTCGCGGCTAGCGGGAACCGAGCAGTACTTC	CAISESRLAGTEQYF
once	TRBV7-9	TRBD2	TRBJ2-5	TGTGCCAGCAGCTTAGCGGGACTAGCGGGACCCTCGTACCAAGAGACCCAGTACTTC	CASSLAGLAGPSYQETQYF
NA	TRBV5-5	NA	TRBJ2-7	TGTGCCAGCAGCTTGGGGGGGCTACCGATCTACGAGCAGTACTTC	CASSLGGLPIYEQYF
NA	TRBV5-8	NA	TRBJ1-4	TGTGCCAGCAGCCGGGGAGCAGCCCTCCGCGGTGAAAAACTGTTTTTT	CASSRGAALRGEKLFF
NA	TRBV28	TRBD2	TRBJ2-3	TGTGCCAGCACCCTACTAGCGGCTAGCACAGATACGCAGTATTTT	CASTLLAASTDTQYF
NA	TRBV19	TRBD1	TRBJ1-4	TGTGCCAGTAGCCCCGTTGGAGAGGGGGCGAAAGAAAAACTGTTTTTT	CASSPVGEGAKEKLFF